These T cell receptor beta chains were read from a single sample in a study of CD8+ T cells in alopecia areata. Using immunoSEQ multiplex PCR, the repertoire was profiled, and TCRdb retains in-frame clones only, with some absent. The table shows under 200,000 clones, with around three fifths occurring only once. The specimen was CD4+ T cells sorted from blood, collected at week 24, from a patient treated with tofacitinib. All receptors come from a human donor with alopecia areata. CDR3s include the opening cysteine and the closing phenylalanine or tryptophan. D genes are given only for firm matches. Size values are once, few and many counts, or a class for expanded clones, and some rows have none.

>NA|TRBJ1-4|TRBV30|NA
CAWSPIGDGEKLFF
TGTGCCTGGAGCCCTATCGGGGACGGGGAAAAACTGTTTTTT
>TRBD2|TRBJ2-5|TRBV18|NA
CASSTTGLAGKETQYF
TGTGCCAGCTCCACCACTGGACTAGCGGGCAAAGAGACCCAGTACTTC
>NA|TRBJ1-1|TRBV4-1|NA
CASSQVNMGFFGEAFF
TGCGCCAGCAGCCAAGTAAATATGGGGTTTTTCGGGGAAGCTTTCTTT
>NA|TRBJ1-2|TRBV13|many
CASSLLRGNYGYTF
TGTGCCAGCAGCTTATTAAGGGGGAACTATGGCTACACCTTC
>TRBD2|TRBJ2-5|TRBV29-1|few
CSVRRGGGPQETQYF
TGCAGCGTTAGGAGGGGCGGGGGGCCGCAAGAGACCCAGTACTTC
>NA|TRBJ1-1|TRBV2|few
CASSEGKALTEAFF
TGTGCCAGCAGTGAAGGAAAGGCCCTCACTGAAGCTTTCTTT
>NA|TRBJ2-2|TRBV2|NA
CATQWGVDTGELFF
TGTGCCACTCAATGGGGGGTAGACACCGGGGAGCTGTTTTTT
>NA|TRBJ1-6|TRBV30|NA
CAWAGTEHNSPLHF
TGTGCCTGGGCAGGGACGGAACATAATTCACCCCTCCACTTT
>NA|TRBJ2-2|TRBV5-1|few
CASSLGQNTGELFF
TGCGCCAGCAGCTTAGGCCAGAACACCGGGGAGCTGTTTTTT
>TRBD1|TRBJ1-5|TRBV4-2|NA
CASSQEGGQGRQPQHF
TGTGCCAGCAGCCAAGAGGGGGGACAGGGCCGTCAGCCCCAGCATTTT
>TRBD1|TRBJ2-5|TRBV30|NA
CAWSLTGTGVYF
TGTGCCTGGAGCCTAACCGGGACAGGGGTGTACTTC
>NA|TRBJ2-7|TRBV6-6|NA
CASSSRYEQYF
TGTGCCAGCAGTTCTCGGTACGAGCAGTACTTC
>TRBD1|TRBJ1-1|TRBV4-1|NA
CASSQDKGTGRAFF
TGCGCCAGCAGCCAAGATAAGGGGACAGGGAGGGCTTTCTTT
>NA|TRBJ2-5|TRBV13|few
CASSSSQGGGDQETQYF
TGTGCCAGCAGCTCATCGCAAGGGGGTGGAGACCAAGAGACCCAGTACTTC
>NA|TRBJ1-1|TRBV6-6|medium-sized
CASMSSTMNTEAFF
TGTGCCAGCATGTCTAGCACCATGAACACTGAAGCTTTCTTT
>TRBD2|TRBJ2-2|TRBV27|NA
CASSLWGGGGTNTGELFF
TGTGCCAGCAGTTTGTGGGGAGGCGGGGGGACGAACACCGGGGAGCTGTTTTTT
>NA|TRBJ2-3|TRBV5-1|once
CASSLGGPDTQYF
TGCGCCAGCAGCTTGGGAGGGCCAGATACGCAGTATTTT
>TRBD1|TRBJ1-1|TRBV9|NA
CASSVATGQVNTEAFF
TGTGCCAGCAGCGTAGCTACGGGACAGGTGAACACTGAAGCTTTCTTT
>NA|TRBJ1-5|TRBV23-1|NA
CASSQCRSSNQPQHF
TGCGCCAGCAGTCAATGCAGGAGTAGCAATCAGCCCCAGCATTTT
>NA|TRBJ2-1|TRBV4-1|NA
CASSLMGRTNNEQFF
TGCGCCAGCAGTCTGATGGGTCGTACCAACAATGAGCAGTTCTTC
>TRBD1|TRBJ1-5|TRBV6-5|once
CASSSYRQGVQHF
TGTGCCAGCAGTTCATATAGACAGGGGGTCCAGCATTTT
>TRBD1|TRBJ1-1|TRBV5-1|NA
CASSSRTGGNTEAFF
TGCGCCAGCAGCTCCCGGACAGGGGGGAACACTGAAGCTTTCTTT
>TRBD1|TRBJ1-1|TRBV29-1|NA
CSISQGGSTEAFF
TGCAGCATAAGTCAGGGGGGGAGCACTGAAGCTTTCTTT
>NA|TRBJ1-2|TRBV6-6|once
CASSSRTLTNYGYTF
TGTGCCAGCAGTTCTCGGACACTCACTAACTATGGCTACACCTTC
>NA|TRBJ2-1|TRBV5-1|once
CASSLAVVNEQFF
TGCGCCAGCAGCTTGGCCGTGGTGAATGAGCAGTTCTTC
>TRBD1|TRBJ2-7|TRBV6-1|NA
CAITPDRADSYEQYF
TGTGCCATCACCCCCGACAGGGCCGACTCCTACGAGCAGTACTTC
>NA|TRBJ2-7|TRBV5-1|NA
CASSFTVSYEQYF
TGCGCCAGCAGCTTTACAGTCTCCTACGAGCAGTACTTC
>TRBD1|TRBJ2-2|TRBV4-1|NA
CASSRTGGYTGELFF
TGCGCCAGCAGCCGGACAGGGGGCTACACCGGGGAGCTGTTTTTT
>TRBD1|TRBJ1-4|TRBV2|NA
CASMGQGTTNEKLFF
TGTGCCAGCATGGGACAGGGGACAACTAATGAAAAACTGTTTTTT
>NA|TRBJ2-3|TRBV20-1|NA
CSANHRDTQYF
TGCAGTGCAAACCACAGGGATACGCAGTATTTT
>NA|TRBJ1-1|TRBV5-6|NA
CASSLVRGNTVQAFF
TGTGCCAGCAGCTTGGTAAGGGGCAACACCGTCCAAGCTTTCTTT
>TRBD2|TRBJ2-5|TRBV29-1|NA
CSVGVSGGSQETQYF
TGCAGCGTTGGGGTTAGCGGGGGGTCCCAAGAGACCCAGTACTTC
>TRBD2|TRBJ2-5|TRBV5-1|NA
CASSFPGGGETQYF
TGCGCCAGCAGCTTCCCTGGGGGAGGGGAGACCCAGTACTTC
>TRBD1|TRBJ1-3|TRBV30|few
CAWSRDSSGNTIYF
TGTGCCTGGAGTCGGGACAGCTCTGGAAACACCATATATTTT
>TRBD2|TRBJ2-5|TRBV7-6|NA
CASSTETSWGETQYF
TGTGCCAGCAGCACAGAGACTAGCTGGGGTGAGACCCAGTACTTC
>NA|TRBJ2-1|TRBV27|NA
CASSFDRVTNEQFF
TGTGCCAGCAGTTTCGATAGGGTCACTAATGAGCAGTTCTTC
>TRBD2|TRBJ2-5|TRBV25-1|few
CASRPSGLAGTQYF
TGTGCCAGCAGGCCCTCGGGACTAGCAGGGACCCAGTACTTC
>NA|TRBJ2-5|TRBV25-1|once
CASSVRGQETQYF
TGTGCCAGCAGTGTACGGGGTCAAGAGACCCAGTACTTC
>NA|TRBJ1-2|TRBV7-2|NA
CASSLDPSGGYGYTF
TGTGCCAGCAGCTTAGACCCTTCTGGCGGCTATGGCTACACCTTC
>TRBD1|TRBJ1-2|TRBV30|NA
CAWSDPGTVGYGYTF
TGTGCCTGGAGTGATCCGGGGACAGTGGGTTATGGCTACACCTTC
>NA|TRBJ2-2|TRBV29-1|NA
CSVERVFATGELFF
TGCAGCGTTGAAAGGGTTTTTGCCACCGGGGAGCTGTTTTTT
>NA|TRBJ2-5|TRBV29-1|once
CSVEAVQETQYF
TGCAGCGTTGAAGCTGTCCAAGAGACCCAGTACTTC
>TRBD1|TRBJ2-2|TRBV10-3|few
CASSEPGQGTGELFF
TGTGCCAGCAGTGAGCCGGGACAGGGGACCGGGGAGCTGTTTTTT
>TRBD1|TRBJ1-5|TRBV29-1|NA
CSVSGQDSNQPQHF
TGCAGCGTTTCCGGACAGGATAGCAATCAGCCCCAGCATTTT
>NA|TRBJ2-2|TRBV30|NA
CAWSVLLRTGELFF
TGTGCCTGGAGTGTGCTACTTCGTACCGGGGAGCTGTTTTTT
>TRBD1|TRBJ1-6|TRBV30|few
CAWSLGTGSPLHF
TGTGCCTGGAGCCTAGGGACAGGGTCCCCCCTCCACTTT
>NA|TRBJ1-2|TRBV5-1|NA
CASSLDRDYYGYTF
TGCGCCAGCAGCTTGGACAGGGACTACTATGGCTACACCTTC
>NA|TRBJ2-5|TRBV4-1|few
CASSHTVARTQETQYF
TGCGCCAGCAGCCATACAGTGGCCAGGACACAAGAGACCCAGTACTTC
>NA|TRBJ2-3|TRBV20-1|NA
CSAIGVDTQYF
TGCAGTGCTATTGGTGTAGATACGCAGTATTTT
>TRBD1|TRBJ2-7|TRBV7-9|NA
CASSTGQGYEQYF
TGTGCCAGCAGTACGGGACAGGGCTACGAGCAGTACTTC
>TRBD2|TRBJ2-1|TRBV5-1|once
CASTTSGNYNEQFF
TGCGCCAGCACCACTAGCGGGAACTACAATGAGCAGTTCTTC
>NA|TRBJ2-2|TRBV30|once
CAWSYRINTGELFF
TGTGCCTGGTCTTACAGAATAAACACCGGGGAGCTGTTTTTT
>TRBD1|TRBJ2-5|TRBV29-1|few
CSVLGQQETQYF
TGCAGCGTTTTGGGACAGCAAGAGACCCAGTACTTC
>NA|TRBJ1-5|TRBV19|NA
CASSRRDGNQPQHF
TGTGCCAGTAGTAGACGGGATGGCAATCAGCCCCAGCATTTT